This is a list of T cell receptor beta chains from one sample in a study of blood T cells in healthy people across ages. TCRdb reprocessed the 5' RACE reads with MiXCR, giving one entry per CDR3 protein. This table holds around 990,000 distinct CDR3 sequences, roughly a quarter found once. The same data also went into a second study, on T cells of mothers and their children.

The material sequenced was blood. All receptors come from a girl aged 2-10 years in good health. Each CDR3 is given with its conserved first and last residue. Each record gives: V gene, J gene, D gene, clone size, CDR3 DNA, CDR3 protein. D genes are given only for firm matches. Clone size is stated in some rows and not others, as once, few, many or a class when expanded.

TRBV6-5	TRBJ2-4	NA	NA	TGTGCCAGCACACCCTTGTCGGGACAAGGGCAAAACATTCAGTACTTC	CASTPLSGQGQNIQYF
TRBV29-1	TRBJ2-5	NA	many	TGCAGCGTTGAGGGGGGCGACGGATTTCAAGAGACCCAGTACTTC	CSVEGGDGFQETQYF
TRBV12-3/TRBV12-4	TRBJ2-7	NA	few	TGTGCCAGCAGCCCCGACCCGATTGGCGAGCAGTACTTC	CASSPDPIGEQYF
TRBV4-1	TRBJ2-3	TRBD2	few	TGCGCCAGCAGCCAAGTCGAGGACGGGAGGGCCTTTAGGGGGGCTACGCAGTATTTT	CASSQVEDGRAFRGATQYF
TRBV3-1	TRBJ2-7	NA	NA	TGTGCCAGCAGCCAAGGCAAGGGATTAGAGGGCGAGCAGTACTTC	CASSQGKGLEGEQYF
TRBV11-2	TRBJ2-2	TRBD2	NA	TGTGCCAGCAGCTGGGACTATCTCACCGGGGAGCTGTTTTTT	CASSWDYLTGELFF
TRBV20-1	TRBJ1-1	NA	once	TGCAGTGCTAGAACCCCTACCGGGGGCACTGAAGCTTTCTTT	CSARTPTGGTEAFF
TRBV3-1	TRBJ2-7	NA	NA	TGTGCCAGCAGCCATAACTCGGGAGAGGCCTACGAGCAGTACTTC	CASSHNSGEAYEQYF
TRBV11-2	TRBJ2-2	NA	NA	TGTGCCAGCAGCCCTCACGGTACCGGGGAGCTGTTTTTT	CASSPHGTGELFF
TRBV5-1	TRBJ2-3	TRBD2	NA	TGCGCCAGCAGCTTCCGGACTAGCGGAGTCACAGATACGCAGTATTTT	CASSFRTSGVTDTQYF
TRBV18	TRBJ2-7	TRBD1	many	TGCGCCAGCAGCCCTACAGGGGACGAGCAGTACTTC	CASSPTGDEQYF
TRBV27	TRBJ2-7	TRBD2	NA	TGTGCCAGCAGTTCCTACGCGGGGGACCCCTACGAGCAGTACTTC	CASSSYAGDPYEQYF
TRBV7-3	TRBJ2-7	TRBD2	many	TGTGCCAGCAGCTTACCGGGGGGCGAGCAGTACTTC	CASSLPGGEQYF
TRBV5-1	TRBJ2-7	NA	few	TGCGCCAGCAGCTTGTGGTCAACGGGGGACGAGCAGTACTTC	CASSLWSTGDEQYF
TRBV6-6	TRBJ1-1	TRBD1	few	TGTGCCAGCAGAGCCTCCGGGACAGGGAACACTGAAGCTTTCTTT	CASRASGTGNTEAFF
TRBV7-3	TRBJ2-3	NA	few	TGTGCCAGCAGCCCAACGGACGGCACAGATACGCAGTATTTT	CASSPTDGTDTQYF
TRBV7-9	TRBJ2-7	NA	few	TGTGCCAGCAGCTTAAATATGCTAGCAGGCGAGTGGGGCGAGCAGTACTTC	CASSLNMLAGEWGEQYF
TRBV10-2	TRBJ2-7	NA	few	TGCGCCAGCAGTGAAAGGAGCGGACCTCTCTACGAGCAGTACTTC	CASSERSGPLYEQYF
TRBV12-3/TRBV12-4	TRBJ1-2	NA	NA	TGTGCCAGCAGTTTTAGTGGTACGGGTTTTCGCTATGGCTACACCTTC	CASSFSGTGFRYGYTF
TRBV6-1	TRBJ1-3	TRBD1	NA	TGTGCCAGCAGAGCACCAGGACAGGGAGGTGGAAACACCATATATTTT	CASRAPGQGGGNTIYF
TRBV7-2	TRBJ2-1	NA	few	TGTGCCAGCAGCCCCCGTCACTTTGCCTACAATGAGCAGTTCTTC	CASSPRHFAYNEQFF
TRBV7-9	TRBJ2-1	NA	NA	TGTGCCAGCAGCGGAGGCCTCGGGACGTCCTACAATGAGCAGTTCTTC	CASSGGLGTSYNEQFF
TRBV29-1	TRBJ2-2	NA	NA	TGCAGCGTTGGCAGACCGGGGGAGCTGTTTTTT	CSVGRPGELFF
TRBV7-9	TRBJ2-5	NA	NA	TGTGCCAGCAGCTTTGGTTCAGTGGGTTTATTGGAGACCCAGTACTTC	CASSFGSVGLLETQYF
TRBV4-3	TRBJ2-1	TRBD2	few	TGCGCCAGCAGCCAAGATCGGGGGGTCTCCTACAATGAGCAGTTCTTC	CASSQDRGVSYNEQFF
TRBV28	TRBJ2-5	TRBD1	NA	TGTGCCACCGGGACAGGGGTTGAAAAGCAGTACTTC	CATGTGVEKQYF
TRBV29-1	TRBJ2-1	NA	few	TGCTGCGCAGGGGAGACGGGTCAAATAAGCTTC	CCAGETGQISF
TRBV7-6	TRBJ1-2	NA	few	TGTGCCAGCAGCCAAAGCCCCGGGAACTATGGCTACACCTTC	CASSQSPGNYGYTF
TRBV29-1	TRBJ2-3	NA	NA	TGCACCGTGAAGCAACAGGCGGATACGCAGTATTTT	CTVKQQADTQYF
TRBV11-3	TRBJ2-5	NA	NA	TGTGCCAGCAGCTTAGAGGACTACAGGTACCAAGAGACCCAGTACTTC	CASSLEDYRYQETQYF
TRBV20-1	TRBJ2-5	TRBD2	NA	TGCAGTGCTGGCCAACTAGCGGGGGAAGAGACCCAGTACTTC	CSAGQLAGEETQYF
TRBV4-1	TRBJ1-6	NA	NA	TGCGCCAGCAGCCAACCTAGGGGTTTGAGATCACCCCTCCACTTT	CASSQPRGLRSPLHF
TRBV7-2	TRBJ2-3	NA	NA	TGTGCCAGCAGCTTAGTTCTAGATCTCACAGATACGCAGTATTTT	CASSLVLDLTDTQYF
TRBV29-1	TRBJ1-2	TRBD1	few	TGCAGCGTTGAAGATCAGACAGGGGATGGCTACACCTTC	CSVEDQTGDGYTF
TRBV5-1	TRBJ2-1	NA	NA	TGCGCCAGCAGCTTGGGAAGCGGGTCTAGAGAGGAGCAGTTCTTC	CASSLGSGSREEQFF
TRBV29-1	TRBJ2-7	NA	NA	TGCAGCGTTCGAAAAGGACCAGATTACGAGCAGTACTTC	CSVRKGPDYEQYF
TRBV20-1	TRBJ2-7	NA	few	TGCAGTGGCCTAGATGCCAGGGTACCCTACGAGCAGTACTTC	CSGLDARVPYEQYF
TRBV12-5	TRBJ2-5	TRBD1	NA	TGTGCTAGTGGTCTGCTGTTAGACAGGGGAGAGACCCAGTACTTC	CASGLLLDRGETQYF
TRBV29-1	TRBJ1-1	NA	NA	TGCAGCGTTGAGGGGTCGGGCACTGAAGCTTTCTTT	CSVEGSGTEAFF
TRBV5-1	TRBJ1-4	TRBD1	NA	TGCGCCAGCAGAGTCGGGACAGGGGGTCCGGGGGAAAAACTGTTTTTT	CASRVGTGGPGEKLFF
TRBV27	TRBJ1-6	TRBD1	NA	TGTGCCAGCAGTTCTTGGACAGGGGTCTATAATTCACCCCTCCACTTT	CASSSWTGVYNSPLHF
TRBV6-6	TRBJ2-7	NA	NA	TGTGCCAGCAGCCCTCGCCTAAACACAGGGTTCGAGCAGTACTTC	CASSPRLNTGFEQYF
TRBV12-3/TRBV12-4	TRBJ2-5	TRBD2	many	TGTGCTAGCAGCCCCGGGCGGGGGGAGACCCAGTACTTC	CASSPGRGETQYF